What follows are 22 T cell receptor beta chains derived from one specimen sequenced in a study of human T cells and chemical hapten exposure. TCRdb re-called the RACE reads through MiXCR, storing one row per CDR3 protein. The sample contains roughly 200,000 distinct CDR3 sequences, 24% of which appear only once. Regarding time point: patch test 3, about 24 weeks after DPC sensitization. Regarding treatment: therapeutic diphenylcyclopropenone sensitization with weekly scalp DPC. Sequenced here: whole blood, sampled in connection with sensitization to the hapten diphenylcyclopropenone (DPC). Receptors were obtained from a woman aged 40 to 50 with alopecia areata. Some clones in this sample may be carry-over from other donors' samples.

This clonotype was detected many times. CDR3 DNA: TGTGCCAGCAGTGAGAGCGGGAGAAGGTCCTACGAGCAGTACTTC. Protein: CASSESGRRSYEQYF. The V call is TRBV12-3 or TRBV12-4, the J call TRBJ2-7, with 8 bases identical to TRBD2. The CDR3 is 15 residues long. V lost 5 bases, J lost 1 base, and 7 bases stayed unmatched.

In its sample, this clonotype was seen many times. The V call is TRBV27, the J call TRBJ1-1; the D gene is possibly TRBD1 (5 bases). Trimming left V 0 bases short and J 5 bases short, with 16 bases between. CDR1 is MNHEY, CDR2 SMNVEV, per germline (reference sequence). This CDR3 region has 16 residues. The DNA of the CDR3 is TGTGCCAGCAGTTTATCGCGTCAGGGTGGTAGGACTGAAGCTTTCTTT. This translates into CASSLSRQGGRTEAFF.

This clonotype was seen many times. At one of its ends the junction is not consistent with the germline gene, which may arise from a read error. V usage is TRBV5-1 and J usage is TRBJ2-5; D remains ambiguous. The CDR3 runs to 11 residues. Germline V gene lookup returns CDR1 SGHRS and CDR2 YFSETQ. CDR3 amino acids: CASSSQETQYF. The CDR3 DNA follows: TGTGCCAGCAGCTCCCAAGAGACCCAGTACTTC. Supplemented by reference TRBV5-1 and TRBJ2-5, the full variable domain reads KAGVTQTPRYLIKTRGQQVTLSCSPISGHRSVSWYQQTPGQGLQFLFEYFSETQRNKGNFPGRFSGRQFSNSRSEMNVSTLELGDSALYLCASSSQETQYFGPGTRLLVL.

The chain employs TRBV11-2 and TRBJ2-2; 8 bases fit TRBD1. Germline V gene lookup returns CDR1 SGHAT and CDR2 FQNNGV. The V gene end was trimmed by 5 bases and the J gene end by 3 bases; junction bases not matched to a gene: 5. The CDR3 totals 15 residues. The CDR3 region is CASSRTGSYTGELFF. The CDR3 DNA reads as TGTGCCAGCAGCCGGACAGGGTCGTACACCGGGGAGCTGTTTTTT.

This clonotype was detected ten times or more. The chain links TRBV7-2 to TRBJ2-1, with 8 bases that match TRBD2. CDR1 is SGHTA and CDR2 is FQGNSA in the germline V gene. V was pared by 5 bases and J by 8 bases, with 11 bases of the junction left unmatched. CDR3 length equals 15 residues. CDR3 coding DNA: TGTGCCAGCAGCCGTAGCGGGACCCTCCTGGATGAGCAGTTCTTC. It translates to CASSRSGTLLDEQFF. Full variable domain (outside the CDR3, taken from reference TRBV7-2 and TRBJ2-1): GAGVSQSPSNKVTEKGKDVELRCDPISGHTALYWYRQSLGQGLEFLIYFQGNSAPDKSGLPSDRFSAERTGGSVSTLTIQRTQQEDSAVYLCASSRSGTLLDEQFFGPGTRLTVL.

This clonotype turned up a few times. The genes are TRBV7-2 and TRBJ2-1; D is possibly TRBD2 (5 bases). The germline CDR1 and CDR2 sequences are SGHTA and FQGNSA. V lost 8 bases to trimming and J lost 4 bases, with 18 bases between them. The CDR3 length is 15 residues. In nucleotides, the CDR3 is TGTGCCAGCCTCCAGAGTGTAGCGCCTTACAATGAGCAGTTCTTC. This gives the protein CASLQSVAPYNEQFF.

This clonotype has only a few counts. The CDR3 DNA reads as TGTGCCATCGGCAAGCTGGCGCTTAGCACAGATACGCAGTATTTT. Protein: CAIGKLALSTDTQYF. V gene TRBV7-9 combines with J gene TRBJ2-3; D gene uncertain. The CDR3 spans 15 residues. Germline-derived CDR1 and CDR2 are SEHNR and FQNEAQ (reference sequence). V was trimmed by 10 bases and J by 0 bases, leaving 17 bases between them.

This clonotype came up a few times. J is TRBJ1-5 and V is TRBV20-1; D not resolved. CDR1 DFQATT and CDR2 SNEGSKA come from the germline V gene (reference sequence). The CDR3 length is 15 residues. Trimming removed 4 bases at V and 2 bases at J, with 15 bases between. The CDR3 spells CSAIARTRGNQPQHF. The CDR3 DNA reads as TGCAGTGCTATTGCCCGGACTAGGGGCAATCAGCCCCAGCATTTT.

This clonotype has a handful of counts. The chain joins TRBV29-1 to TRBJ2-4; possibly TRBD2 for D (6 bases). Germline values: CDR1 SQVTM, CDR2 ANQGSEA. V lost 5 bases and J 8 bases, leaving 19 bases between the germline ends. The CDR3 spans 14 residues. CDR3 protein: CSVSIGGWWDIQYF. Here the CDR3 DNA reads TGCAGCGTTTCCATTGGGGGGTGGTGGGACATTCAGTACTTC.

This sequence joins TRBV9 and TRBJ1-1; D is possibly TRBD1 (5 bases). This CDR3 comprises 13 residues. The ends were cut back, 0 bases at V and 8 bases at J, with 11 bases in the middle. Germline values: CDR1 SGDLS, CDR2 YYNGEE. CDR3 nucleotides: TGTGCCAGCAGCGTAGTGGGGGAGGGAGAAGCTTTCTTT. Protein: CASSVVGEGEAFF.

In this sample, this clonotype turned up many times. V usage is TRBV28 and J usage is TRBJ2-1; 8 positions agree with TRBD2. This CDR3 comprises 17 residues. CDR1 is MDHEN, CDR2 SYDVKM, per germline. The ends lost 2 bases at V and 6 bases at J; junction bases unmatched: 12. For the CDR3, the DNA is TGTGCCAGCAGTTTAGCGGGGGGCGGACGAGTCTCCAATGAGCAGTTCTTC. Amino acids: CASSLAGGGRVSNEQFF.

This clonotype has a handful of counts. V gene TRBV3-1 combines with J gene TRBJ1-2; D perhaps matches TRBD1 (5 bases). The CDR3 has 14 residues. Trimming left V 3 bases short and J 1 base short, with 9 bases between. Germline V gives CDR1 LGHDT, CDR2 YNNKEL (reference sequence). CDR3 DNA sequence: TGTGCCAGCAGCCACGAACAGGTTAACTATGGCTACACCTTC. Protein sequence: CASSHEQVNYGYTF.

This clonotype appeared a few times. CDR3 coding DNA: TGCGCCAGCAGCCGAACCGGCCAGCGGGAGGACAATGAGCAGTTCTTC. It is translated as CASSRTGQREDNEQFF. The rearrangement uses TRBV4-3 and TRBJ2-1; 9 positions agree with TRBD2. Germline-derived CDR1 and CDR2 are LGHNA and YSLEER. With 4 bases clipped from V and 5 bases from J, the junction kept 9 bases outside the gene matches. The CDR3 is 16 residues long.

This clonotype was found a few times. CDR3 residues: CASSRRLGTTTDTQYF. In nucleotides, the CDR3 is TGTGCCAGCAGCCGGCGACTCGGGACCACCACAGATACGCAGTATTTT. The chain uses TRBV7-2 and TRBJ2-3, with D possibly being TRBD1 or TRBD2 (5 bases each). CDR1 SGHTA and CDR2 FQGNSA come from the germline V gene. The V end lost 5 bases, the J end lost 2 bases, and 17 bases lay between the germline ends. CDR3 length equals 16 residues.

This clonotype was observed a few times. This sequence joins TRBV18 and TRBJ2-3; TRBD2 might be the D (5 bases). Looked up from germline, CDR1 is KGHSH and CDR2 is LQKENI. The V gene lost 4 bases and the J gene lost 1 base, with 12 bases spanning the gap. The CDR3 runs 15 residues. CDR3 DNA: TGTGCCAGCTCACGAGGGTCTAGAGGCACAGATACGCAGTATTTT. Amino acids: CASSRGSRGTDTQYF.

This clonotype has ten or more counts. The V and J genes are TRBV5-1 and TRBJ2-2; TRBD2 might be the D (6 bases). CDR1 is SGHRS, CDR2 YFSETQ, per germline. Trimming stripped 5 bases from V and 4 bases from J, with 15 bases between. The length of the CDR3 is 15 residues. The CDR3 DNA is TGCGCCAGCAGGCCCTCGGGACTCCTCACCGGGGAGCTGTTTTTT. Protein product: CASRPSGLLTGELFF.

This clonotype has a count of ten or more. The gene calls are TRBV6-2 or TRBV6-3 and TRBJ2-2; D is uncertain. With 2 bases removed from V and 6 bases from J, the gap between germline ends came to 13 bases. The germline V gene encodes CDR1 MNHEY and CDR2 SVGEGT. The CDR3 extends over 15 amino acids. The CDR3 region has the DNA TGTGCCAGCAGTTACCCGACTGCCTCCTCCGGGGAGCTGTTTTTT. It yields the protein CASSYPTASSGELFF.

V usage is TRBV20-1 and J usage is TRBJ1-5, with 7 bases that match TRBD1. Germline CDR1 DFQATT, CDR2 SNEGSKA (reference sequence). With 5 bases clipped from V and 1 base from J, the junction kept 2 bases outside the gene matches. This CDR3 has 13 amino acids. The CDR3 protein is CSALQGSNQPQHF. The CDR3 DNA reads TGCAGTGCTCTACAGGGGAGCAATCAGCCCCAGCATTTT.

The rearrangement joins TRBV7-9 to TRBJ1-4; 8 nucleotides line up with TRBD1. Germline CDR1 reads SEHNR; CDR2 reads FQNEAQ (reference sequence). The junction had 9 bases not matched to a gene; V was cut back by 5 bases and J by 4 bases. The CDR3 has 16 residues. The CDR3 region has the DNA TGTGCCAGCAGCGTCGACGGGACAGGCTTTAATGAAAAACTGTTTTTT. Translation: CASSVDGTGFNEKLFF.

CDR3 in DNA: TGCGCCAGCAGCACGTTAGCGGTGTCCTACAATGAGCAGTTCTTC. This translates into CASSTLAVSYNEQFF. The chain is built from TRBV5-1 and TRBJ2-1; a possible D gene is TRBD2 (6 bases). The CDR3 consists of 15 residues. Looked up from germline, CDR1 is SGHRS and CDR2 is YFSETQ. V was trimmed by 4 bases and J by 1 base, leaving 12 bases between them.

This sequence joins TRBV6-1 and TRBJ2-1; the match to TRBD2 covers 9 bases. V was pared by 2 bases and J by 4 bases, with 6 bases of the junction left unmatched. This CDR3 is built from 16 residues. Germline V gives CDR1 MNHNS, CDR2 SASEGT. The CDR3 loop reads CASSEHSSGVYNEQFF. The CDR3 DNA sequence: TGTGCCAGCAGTGAACACTCTAGCGGGGTTTACAATGAGCAGTTCTTC.

The V call is TRBV28, the J call TRBJ2-4, with a tentative D call TRBD2 (6 bases). V gave up 5 bases and J gave up 3 bases, with 8 bases separating them. Per the germline V gene, CDR1 is MDHEN and CDR2 is SYDVKM. This CDR3 comprises 13 residues. The CDR3 protein is CASSPGVKNIQYF. The CDR3 bases are TGTGCCAGCAGTCCGGGGGTCAAAAACATTCAGTACTTC.